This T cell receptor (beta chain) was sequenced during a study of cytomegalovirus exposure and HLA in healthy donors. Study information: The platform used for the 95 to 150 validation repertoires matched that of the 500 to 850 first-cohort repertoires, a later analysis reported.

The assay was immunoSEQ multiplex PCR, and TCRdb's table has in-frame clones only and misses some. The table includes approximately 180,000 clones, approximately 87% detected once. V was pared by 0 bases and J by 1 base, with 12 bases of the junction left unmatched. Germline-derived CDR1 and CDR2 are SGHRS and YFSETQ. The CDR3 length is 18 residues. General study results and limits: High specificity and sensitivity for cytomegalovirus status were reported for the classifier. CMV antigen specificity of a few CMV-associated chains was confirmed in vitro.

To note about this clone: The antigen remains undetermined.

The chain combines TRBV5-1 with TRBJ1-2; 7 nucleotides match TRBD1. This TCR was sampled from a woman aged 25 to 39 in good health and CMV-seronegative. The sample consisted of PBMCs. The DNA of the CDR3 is TGCGCCAGCAGCTTGGAGGTGACAGGGACCGAACGTAACTATGGCTACACCTTC. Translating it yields CASSLEVTGTERNYGYTF.